The subject of this entry is one TCR beta chain. The sample is drawn from a study of shared clonotypes between healthy human individuals. The repertoire was sequenced with immunoSEQ multiplex PCR; TCRdb's copy has only in-frame clones and lacks some. The table has 2 million to 2.5 million clones, approximately 95% seen once. J gave up 1 base and V 6 bases, and 5 bases lay outside the gene matches. This CDR3 is 14 amino acids long. Per germline, CDR1 SQVTM and CDR2 ANQGSEA. The rearrangement joins TRBV29-1 to TRBJ2-3; TRBD1 aligns across 9 bases. This sequence was found in a man aged 18 to 30 in good health. Some clones in this sample may be carry-over from other donors' samples. The sequencing sample was made of naive CD4+ T cells from PBMCs. The subset was: CD45RA+ positively selected. The CDR3 region is CSVGRDRGTDTQYF. DNA of the CDR3: TGCAGCGTGGGCCGGGACAGGGGCACAGATACGCAGTATTTT.